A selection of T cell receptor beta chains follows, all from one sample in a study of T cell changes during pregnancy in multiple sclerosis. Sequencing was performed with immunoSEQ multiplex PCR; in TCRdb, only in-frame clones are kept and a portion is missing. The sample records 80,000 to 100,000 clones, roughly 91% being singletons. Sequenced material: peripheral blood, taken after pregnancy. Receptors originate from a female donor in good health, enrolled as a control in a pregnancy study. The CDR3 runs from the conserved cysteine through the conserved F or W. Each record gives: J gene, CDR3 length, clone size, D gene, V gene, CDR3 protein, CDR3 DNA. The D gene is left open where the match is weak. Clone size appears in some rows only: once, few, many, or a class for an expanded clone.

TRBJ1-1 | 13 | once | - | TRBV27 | CASRVNLNTEAFF | TGTGCCAGCCGGGTGAATTTGAACACTGAAGCTTTCTTT
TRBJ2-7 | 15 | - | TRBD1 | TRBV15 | CATSREGQVSYEQYF | TGTGCCACCAGCAGAGAGGGACAGGTATCCTACGAGCAGTACTTC
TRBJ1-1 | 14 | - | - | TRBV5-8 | CASSRRERNTEAFF | TGTGCCAGCAGCCGCAGGGAACGGAACACTGAAGCTTTCTTT
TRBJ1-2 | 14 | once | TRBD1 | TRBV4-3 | CASSRGDRTYGYTF | TGCGCCAGCAGCCGCGGGGACAGGACTTATGGCTACACCTTC
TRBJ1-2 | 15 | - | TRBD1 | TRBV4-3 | CASSHEWTGNYGYTF | TGCGCCAGCAGCCATGAGTGGACAGGGAATTATGGCTACACCTTC
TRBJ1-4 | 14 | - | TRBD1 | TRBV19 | CASGPGQTIEKLFF | TGTGCCAGTGGACCGGGACAGACGATTGAAAAACTGTTTTTT
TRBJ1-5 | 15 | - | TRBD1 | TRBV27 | CASSKDRGSNQPQHF | TGTGCCAGCAGTAAAGACAGGGGAAGCAATCAGCCCCAGCATTTT
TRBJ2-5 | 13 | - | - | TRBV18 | CASSAAYQETQYF | TGTGCCAGCTCAGCGGCCTACCAAGAGACCCAGTACTTC
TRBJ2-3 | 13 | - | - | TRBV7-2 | CASSQFPRDTQYF | TGTGCCAGCAGCCAGTTCCCCAGGGATACGCAGTATTTT
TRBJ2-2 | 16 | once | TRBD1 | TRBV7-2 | CASSLFGTANTGELFF | TGTGCCAGCAGCTTATTCGGGACAGCGAACACCGGGGAGCTGTTTTTT
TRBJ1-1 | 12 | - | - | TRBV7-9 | CASSPQDLEAFF | TGTGCCAGCAGCCCACAGGATTTAGAAGCTTTCTTT
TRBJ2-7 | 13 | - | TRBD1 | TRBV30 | CAWSAGQNYEQYF | TGTGCCTGGAGTGCGGGACAGAACTACGAGCAGTACTTC
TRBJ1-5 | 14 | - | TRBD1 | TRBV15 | CATSIDRGNQPQHF | TGTGCCACCAGCATCGACAGGGGTAATCAGCCCCAGCATTTT
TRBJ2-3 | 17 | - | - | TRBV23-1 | CASSRYQGLFSTDTQYF | TGCGCCAGCAGTCGCTACCAGGGGCTTTTTTCCACAGATACGCAGTATTTT
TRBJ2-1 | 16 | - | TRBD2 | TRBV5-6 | CASSWAGVAGSNEQFF | TGTGCCAGCAGCTGGGCGGGGGTAGCGGGGTCGAATGAGCAGTTCTTC
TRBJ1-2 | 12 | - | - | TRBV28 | CASNSHPSGYTF | TGTGCCAGCAACAGTCACCCAAGCGGCTACACCTTC
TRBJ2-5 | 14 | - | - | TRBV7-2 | CASSRTGPRETQYF | TGTGCCAGCAGCCGGACTGGACCGAGGGAGACCCAGTACTTC
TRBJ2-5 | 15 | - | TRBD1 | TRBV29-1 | CSVDSDSRGRETQYF | TGCAGCGTTGATAGTGACTCGAGGGGGCGAGAGACCCAGTACTTC
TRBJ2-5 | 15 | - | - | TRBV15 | CATSRDTTNKETQYF | TGTGCCACCAGCAGAGACACTACAAATAAAGAGACCCAGTACTTC
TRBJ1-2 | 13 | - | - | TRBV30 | CAWSRGPKNGYTF | TGTGCCTGGAGCCGAGGCCCTAAGAATGGCTACACCTTC
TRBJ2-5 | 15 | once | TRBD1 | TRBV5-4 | CASSPGQGVGETQYF | TGTGCCAGCAGCCCCGGACAGGGTGTAGGAGAGACCCAGTACTTC
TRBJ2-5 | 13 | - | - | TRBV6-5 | CASSLRGGETQYF | TGTGCCAGCAGTTTAAGGGGAGGAGAGACCCAGTACTTC
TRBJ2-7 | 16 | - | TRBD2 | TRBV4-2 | CASSQEASGAINEQYF | TGTGCCAGCAGCCAAGAAGCTAGCGGAGCCATTAATGAGCAGTACTTC
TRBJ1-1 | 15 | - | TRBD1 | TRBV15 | CATSTLTGGDTEAFF | TGTGCCACCAGCACCTTGACAGGGGGGGACACTGAAGCTTTCTTT
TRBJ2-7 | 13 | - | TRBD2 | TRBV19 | CASQLAGVGEQYF | TGTGCCAGCCAACTAGCGGGGGTTGGTGAGCAGTACTTC
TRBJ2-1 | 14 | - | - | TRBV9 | CASSSKDSLREQFF | TGTGCCAGCAGCTCTAAGGACTCTCTGAGGGAGCAGTTCTTC
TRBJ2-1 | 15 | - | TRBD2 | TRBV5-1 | CASSFRGEGSNEQFF | TGCGCCAGCAGCTTCCGGGGGGAGGGCAGCAATGAGCAGTTCTTC
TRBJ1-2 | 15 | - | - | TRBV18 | CASSPLKFPYYGYTF | TGTGCCAGCTCACCGCTAAAATTCCCCTACTATGGCTACACCTTC
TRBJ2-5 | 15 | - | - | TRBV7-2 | CASSLVTGVDETQYF | TGTGCCAGCAGCTTAGTAACGGGGGTAGACGAGACCCAGTACTTC
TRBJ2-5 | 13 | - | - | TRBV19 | CASSIRQLQTQYF | TGTGCCAGTAGTATCCGACAGCTCCAGACCCAGTACTTC
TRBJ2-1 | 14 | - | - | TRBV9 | CASSPSRSYNEQFF | TGTGCCAGCAGCCCTAGTAGATCCTACAATGAGCAGTTCTTC
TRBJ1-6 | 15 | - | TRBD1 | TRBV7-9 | CASSRGTAGNSPLHF | TGTGCCAGCAGCCGGGGGACAGCCGGGAATTCACCCCTCCACTTT